This T cell receptor beta chain is drawn from a study of PD-1 blockade in classical Hodgkin lymphoma. Whole-study results and caveats: Newly diagnosed patients reportedly had lower baseline TCR diversity than healthy donors. CD8+ TCR diversity did not rise significantly by C4D1, unlike CD4+. Complete responders entered with baseline diversity on par with newly diagnosed patients, the results showed.

The protocol was immunoSEQ multiplex PCR, while the TCRdb copy is restricted to in-frame clones and leaves out a portion. The data contain 98,000 or so clones, roughly nine tenths of them singletons. On this clone itself: Antigen: not known.

Relapse was seen in all patients after autologous stem cell transplantation, and brentuximab vedotin exposure was variable. The TCR was taken from a human donor with classical Hodgkin lymphoma. The specimen was peripheral blood mononuclear cells (PBMCs), collected before the second cycle of nivolumab.

DNA of the CDR3: TGTGCCAGCTCACCCAACTACGAGCAGTACTTC. Translated, it gives CASSPNYEQYF. This chain joins TRBV18 and TRBJ2-7, with no clear D. This CDR3 has 11 residues. Trimming removed 3 bases at V and 3 bases at J, with 3 bases between. CDR1 KGHSH and CDR2 LQKENI come from the germline V gene.